This TCR beta chain is from a study of monozygotic twins with inflammatory bowel disease. Overall study findings and caveats: By inverse Simpson index, TCRbeta diversity was lower in IBD patients than in healthy co-twins.

Germline V gives CDR1 KGHSH, CDR2 LQKENI. The CDR3 consists of 15 residues. From 3,500 to 4,500 ng of total RNA, each TCR library was prepared. The template-switching step introduced UMIs that carried a 6-nucleotide sample barcode. TCRdb re-analyzed the 5' RACE reads; it lists each CDR3 protein once, without DNA. In total, the table holds some 400,000 distinct CDR3 sequences. As to this clonotype: No antigen is known for it.

The receptor was isolated from a human donor with ulcerative colitis or Crohn's disease, or a healthy co-twin of an affected twin (not recorded which). The J gene is TRBJ1-1, the V gene TRBV18; the TCRdb D gene call, TRBD1, has no DNA to confirm it. The sample was blood. The CDR3 reads CASLPGWDRGTEAFF.